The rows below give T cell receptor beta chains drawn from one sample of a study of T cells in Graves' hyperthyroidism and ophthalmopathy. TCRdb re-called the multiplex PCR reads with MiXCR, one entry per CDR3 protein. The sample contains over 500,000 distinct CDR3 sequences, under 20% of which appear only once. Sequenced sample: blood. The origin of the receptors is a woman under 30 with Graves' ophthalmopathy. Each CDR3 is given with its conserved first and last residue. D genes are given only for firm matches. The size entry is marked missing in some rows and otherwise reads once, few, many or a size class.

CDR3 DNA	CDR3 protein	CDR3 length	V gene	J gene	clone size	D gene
TGTGCCACCAGTGCGGCGGAAGGATACGAGCAGTACTTC	CATSAAEGYEQYF	13	TRBV24-1	TRBJ2-7	NA	NA
TGTGCCAGCAGCCGGAGGTACGGGACCTACGAGCAGTACTTC	CASSRRYGTYEQYF	14	TRBV6-1	TRBJ2-7	many	NA
TGTGCCAGCAGTACGAAAAACTATGGCTACACCTTC	CASSTKNYGYTF	12	TRBV6-1	TRBJ1-2	NA	NA
TGTGCCAGCAGCATAGCTGATCGATCTGGGGCCAACGTCCTGACTTTC	CASSIADRSGANVLTF	16	TRBV9	TRBJ2-6	NA	NA
TGTGCCAGCAGCTTAGTAAGCGGGACAGATAAAAACATTCAGTACTTC	CASSLVSGTDKNIQYF	16	TRBV7-8	TRBJ2-4	NA	NA
TGTGCCAGCAGCCAAAATATGGGGGGCACGGTCGGACAGCCCCAGCATTTT	CASSQNMGGTVGQPQHF	17	TRBV3-1	TRBJ1-5	few	NA
TGTGCCAGCAGTGGGGAAGAACCGGTCAATCAGCCCCAGCATTTT	CASSGEEPVNQPQHF	15	TRBV6-1	TRBJ1-5	few	NA
TGTGCCAGCAGCTTAGGGGGGATAAGCAATCAGCCCCAGCATTTT	CASSLGGISNQPQHF	15	TRBV7-2	TRBJ1-5	NA	NA
TGTGCCAGCAGCGCTCGGACAGGGGTGAACTATGGCTACACCTTC	CASSARTGVNYGYTF	15	TRBV9	TRBJ1-2	many	TRBD1
TGTGCCAGCAGTTCTGAGGGGAAGCAGCCCCAGCATTTT	CASSSEGKQPQHF	13	TRBV6-1	TRBJ1-5	NA	NA
TGTGCCAGCAGTTATGCACCCCTTGGCGGGAGGCTGGTCGGGGAGCTGTTTTTT	CASSYAPLGGRLVGELFF	18	TRBV2	TRBJ2-2	NA	TRBD2
TGTGCCAGCAGCCAAGTTGGAAGTTGGGGCTACACCTTC	CASSQVGSWGYTF	13	TRBV3-1	TRBJ1-2	many	NA
TGCGCCAGCAGCTTGCAGGCAGGAACTGAAGCTTTCTTT	CASSLQAGTEAFF	13	TRBV5-1	TRBJ1-1	NA	NA
TGTGCCAGCAGCGTAGAGGGTGTCAGCTCCTATAATTCACCCCTCCACTTT	CASSVEGVSSYNSPLHF	17	TRBV9	TRBJ1-6	NA	NA
TGCAGTGCTACCCCCTCCTACGAGCAGTACTTC	CSATPSYEQYF	11	TRBV20-1	TRBJ2-7	few	NA
TGTGCCAGCAGCCAAGATCCCAGCAGGGGAAACACCATATATTTT	CASSQDPSRGNTIYF	15	TRBV4-2	TRBJ1-3	many	NA
TGTGCCAGCAGTTTGTTCGTCGGTTACGAGCAGTACTTC	CASSLFVGYEQYF	13	TRBV27	TRBJ2-7	NA	NA
TGTGCCAGCAGTGACAATAACATGAACACTGAAGCTTTCTTT	CASSDNNMNTEAFF	14	TRBV2	TRBJ1-1	many	NA
TGTGCCTGGAGTCCCAAACTAGCGGCTAGCACAGATACGCAGTATTTT	CAWSPKLAASTDTQYF	16	TRBV30	TRBJ2-3	many	TRBD2
TGTGCCAGCAGTTACGATGGGACGAATGGCTACACCTTC	CASSYDGTNGYTF	13	TRBV6-5	TRBJ1-2	many	NA
TGCGCCAGCAGGCCCGCTCTAGCGGATCCCTACAATGAGCAGTTCTTC	CASRPALADPYNEQFF	16	TRBV5-1	TRBJ2-1	NA	TRBD2
TGTGCCAGCAGTGTATCAGCGGGGGGGCCATACAATGAGCAGTTCTTC	CASSVSAGGPYNEQFF	16	TRBV2	TRBJ2-1	many	TRBD2
TGTGCCAGCAGCCAAGTTGGAGTAACAGATACGCAGTATTTT	CASSQVGVTDTQYF	14	TRBV3-1	TRBJ2-3	many	NA
TGTGCCAGCAACTCGGATGGGCGAAACACAGATACGCAGTATTTT	CASNSDGRNTDTQYF	15	TRBV5-4	TRBJ2-3	NA	NA
TGTGCCAGCAGCGTAGCTTATCGGCCTTCGAGGGAGACCCAGTACTTC	CASSVAYRPSRETQYF	16	TRBV9	TRBJ2-5	many	NA
TGCGCCAGCAGGGACACAGGGGATAATTCACCCCTCCACTTT	CASRDTGDNSPLHF	14	TRBV10-2	TRBJ1-6	NA	TRBD1
TGCAGTGCTACCTGGACAGGGGGCGAGACCCAGTACTTC	CSATWTGGETQYF	13	TRBV20-1	TRBJ2-5	few	TRBD1
TGCGCCAGCAGCCAAACAGGGGCGGGGTATGGCTACACCTTC	CASSQTGAGYGYTF	14	TRBV4-1	TRBJ1-2	many	TRBD1
TGTGCCAGCAGCTTAGGCCGGACTAGGACTGAGACCCAGTACTTC	CASSLGRTRTETQYF	15	TRBV7-2	TRBJ2-5	many	TRBD2
TGTGCCAGCAGTGTTCGGCGAGAGACCCAGTACTTC	CASSVRRETQYF	12	TRBV2	TRBJ2-5	many	NA
TGTGCCAGCAGTCCATACAGGGGGGACACTGAAGCTTTCTTT	CASSPYRGDTEAFF	14	TRBV28	TRBJ1-1	many	TRBD1
TGTGCCAGCAGCGACGCGGGACTAGCGGGAGAACAAGAGACCCAGTACTTC	CASSDAGLAGEQETQYF	17	TRBV7-8	TRBJ2-5	NA	TRBD2
TGCGCCAGCAGCCAAGGGGGTTCCAAAAACATTCAGTACTTC	CASSQGGSKNIQYF	14	TRBV4-3	TRBJ2-4	few	NA
TGTGCCAGCACGGTTTTCAGGGCAAGTTCCGGGGAAGCTTTCTTT	CASTVFRASSGEAFF	15	TRBV6-1	TRBJ1-1	many	NA
TGTGCCAGCAGTCCACGCGGGACAGCGAACACCGGGGAGCTGTTTTTT	CASSPRGTANTGELFF	16	TRBV6-1	TRBJ2-2	many	NA
TGTGCCAGCAGCTTCGGACACACTGAAGCTTTCTTT	CASSFGHTEAFF	12	TRBV2	TRBJ1-1	NA	NA
TGTGCCAGCGGGCTGGCGGGAACTAATGAAAAACTGTTTTTT	CASGLAGTNEKLFF	14	TRBV7-8	TRBJ1-4	NA	NA